One and the same sample provided the 10 T cell receptor beta chains below, sequenced in a study of human T cells and chemical hapten exposure. Time point indicated: patch test 1, 2 weeks after DPC sensitization. The treatment denotes: therapeutic diphenylcyclopropenone sensitization with weekly scalp DPC. MiXCR, applied by TCRdb to the RACE reads, yields one record per CDR3 protein. The profile shows roughly 200,000 distinct CDR3 sequences, 20% to 25% of them singletons. Sequencing used whole blood, obtained in connection with sensitization to the hapten diphenylcyclopropenone (DPC). These receptors were collected from a woman between 45 and 60 years old with alopecia areata. Some clones in this sample may be carry-over from other donors' samples.

The rearrangement uses TRBV20-1 and TRBJ2-5, with D tentatively TRBD1 or TRBD2 (5 bases each). Germline CDR1 is DFQATT and CDR2 is SNEGSKA (reference sequence). V shed 3 bases and J shed 3 bases, with 14 bases lying between them. The CDR3 is made up of 14 amino acids. CDR3 protein: CSASAGAGEETQYF. CDR3 nucleotide sequence: TGCAGTGCTAGTGCCGGGGCCGGAGAAGAGACCCAGTACTTC.

This chain links TRBV2 with TRBJ2-3; D unresolved. Germline-derived CDR1 and CDR2 are SNHLY and FYNNEI. The V end lost 7 bases, the J end lost 0 bases, and 8 bases lay between the germline ends. The length of the CDR3 is 13 residues. The CDR3 nucleotides read TGTGCCAGCATAGGGCAGAGCACAGATACGCAGTATTTT. Protein: CASIGQSTDTQYF.

This clonotype turned up a few times. J is TRBJ1-1 and V is TRBV6-5; 8 bases match TRBD1. The germline gives CDR1 MNHEY, CDR2 SVGAGI. V gave up 0 bases and J gave up 5 bases; unmatched junction bases: 5. The CDR3 contains 15 residues. The CDR3 loop reads CASSYSQGAQTEAFF. CDR3 coding DNA: TGTGCCAGCAGTTACTCCCAGGGGGCACAGACTGAAGCTTTCTTT.

This clonotype has a handful of counts. V is TRBV2 and J is TRBJ2-5; D is ambiguous. Germline lookup yields CDR1 SNHLY and CDR2 FYNNEI. Trimming stripped 6 bases from V and 5 bases from J, with 16 bases between. CDR3 length equals 14 residues. The CDR3 DNA reads TGTGCCAGCAGCCCCTTAGCCCTTGGTGAGACCCAGTACTTC. It yields the protein CASSPLALGETQYF.

This clonotype was found a few times. This chain links TRBV30 with TRBJ1-2; D is uncertain. Germline-derived CDR1 and CDR2 are GTSNPN and SVGIG (reference sequence). The CDR3 runs 14 residues. V shed 1 base and J shed 4 bases, with 13 bases lying between them. The CDR3 nucleotides read TGTGCCTGGAGTGGGACGTACGATAGCTATGGCTACACCTTC. Residues: CAWSGTYDSYGYTF.

At least ten counts were recorded for this clonotype. The chain employs TRBV5-1 and TRBJ1-3; D remains ambiguous. Germline lookup yields CDR1 SGHRS and CDR2 YFSETQ. The germline V and J ends were trimmed by 0 bases and 1 base, with 5 bases remaining between them. CDR3 length equals 14 residues. Here the CDR3 DNA reads TGCGCCAGCAGCTTGGTTGGTTCTGGAAACACCATATATTTT. This sequence encodes CASSLVGSGNTIYF.

The chain has TRBV10-3 and TRBJ2-2; maybe TRBD2 (6 bases). Germline V lookup: CDR1 ENHRY, CDR2 SYGVKD. The CDR3 has 14 amino acids. V gave up 3 bases and J gave up 5 bases, with 10 bases separating them. CDR3 DNA: TGTGCCATCAGTGACGGGAGTGTAACCGGGGAGCTGTTTTTT. Its protein product is CAISDGSVTGELFF.

This clonotype was seen only once. V gene TRBV4-2 combines with J gene TRBJ1-4; no firm D call. CDR1 is LGHNA and CDR2 is YNFKEQ in the germline V gene. The CDR3 totals 15 residues. Trimming pared 3 bases from V and 0 bases from J, leaving 8 bases between. The CDR3 DNA follows: TGTGCCAGCAGCCACACGGAGGCAACTAATGAAAAACTGTTTTTT. Residues: CASSHTEATNEKLFF.

The rearrangement uses TRBV6-6 and TRBJ1-1; weak D call: TRBD1 (5 bases). V was trimmed by 6 bases and J by 1 base, leaving 18 bases between them. The CDR3 runs to 16 residues. Germline V lookup: CDR1 MNHNY, CDR2 SVGAGI (reference sequence). CDR3 bases: TGTGCCAGCAGCTTCGGGGCGGGGAGGGGGAACACTGAAGCTTTCTTT. This sequence encodes CASSFGAGRGNTEAFF.

This clonotype showed up just a few times. This sequence joins TRBV20-1 and TRBJ2-3; 9 nucleotides agree with TRBD2. The junction had 12 bases not matched to a gene; V was cut back by 7 bases and J by 4 bases. The germline CDR1 and CDR2 sequences are DFQATT and SNEGSKA (reference sequence). The CDR3 totals 15 residues. The DNA for the CDR3 is TGCAGTGGACAAATCCCCGGGACTAGCTCAGATACGCAGTATTTT. Translation: CSGQIPGTSSDTQYF.